The clone carrying this TCR beta chain was counted between two and nine times. Time point here: persistent/refractory GD, antithyroid drugs over 5 years with positive TRAb. Following extraction of RNA from PBMCs, that RNA was used to make the TCR library. The data were obtained in a study of regulatory T cells in long-lasting Graves disease. Assembly of TCR beta libraries relied on iRepertoire HTBI primers together with Arm-PCR of CDR3 regions. From the multiplex PCR reads, TCRdb called clonotypes with MiXCR, one entry per CDR3 protein. Altogether approximately 440,000 distinct CDR3 sequences are present, about 25% being singletons, with the ten largest covering around 24%. With 3 bases clipped from V and 3 bases from J, the junction kept 8 bases outside the gene matches. The CDR3 has 15 residues. CDR1 SGHDN and CDR2 FVKESK come from the germline V gene.

This specimen was peripheral blood mononuclear cells (PBMCs), taken when the disease was refractory, from a patient treated with antithyroid drugs. The TCR comes from a female donor with Graves disease. The chain combines TRBV14 with TRBJ2-7, with TRBD1 identical over 7 bases. CDR3 region: CASSQGIGTVYEQYF. The CDR3 DNA reads TGTGCCAGCAGCCAGGGGATCGGGACAGTCTACGAGCAGTACTTC.